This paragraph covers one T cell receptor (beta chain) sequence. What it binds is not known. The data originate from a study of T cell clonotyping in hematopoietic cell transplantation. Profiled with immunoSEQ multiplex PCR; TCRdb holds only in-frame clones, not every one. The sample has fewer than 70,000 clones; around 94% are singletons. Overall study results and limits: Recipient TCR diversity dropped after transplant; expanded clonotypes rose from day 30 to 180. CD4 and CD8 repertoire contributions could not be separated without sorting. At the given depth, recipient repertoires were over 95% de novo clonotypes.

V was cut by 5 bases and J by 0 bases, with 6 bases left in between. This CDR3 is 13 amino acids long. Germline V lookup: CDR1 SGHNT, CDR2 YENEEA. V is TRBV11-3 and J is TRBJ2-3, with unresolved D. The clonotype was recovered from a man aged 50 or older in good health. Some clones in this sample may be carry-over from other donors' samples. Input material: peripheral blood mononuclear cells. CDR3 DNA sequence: TGTGCCAGCAGCCAGGACAGCACAGATACGCAGTATTTT. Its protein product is CASSQDSTDTQYF.